A single sample gave rise to the 30 T cell receptor beta chains below, sequenced in a study of CD8+ T cells in alopecia areata. The sequencing template was cDNA reverse transcribed from extracted RNA. Repertoires were generated with immunoSEQ multiplex PCR, while TCRdb's copy carries only in-frame clones and drops some. The sample has more than 200,000 clones, roughly two fifths seen once. Treatment reported: oral pan-JAK inhibitor, 5-10 mg twice daily. The sample consisted of CD4+ T cells sorted from blood, taken around week 36, from a patient treated with tofacitinib. The source of these receptors is a human donor with alopecia areata.

The chain is built from TRBV2 and TRBJ2-1; the match to TRBD2 covers 10 bases. The trim removed 6 bases at V and 4 bases at J, leaving 6 bases unmatched. Germline-derived CDR1 and CDR2 are SNHLY and FYNNEI. CDR3 size: 15 residues. CDR3 sequence (DNA): TGTGCCAGCAGGCTAGCGGGAGAGGGATACAATGAGCAGTTCTTC. Its protein is CASRLAGEGYNEQFF.

V gene TRBV4-1 combines with J gene TRBJ2-7, with 9 bases that match TRBD1. CDR3 size: 16 residues. After removal of 4 bases from V and 5 bases from J, the junction contained 12 bases not matched to a gene. Germline loops: CDR1 MGHRA, CDR2 YSYEKL. The CDR3 loop reads CASSPSGQGIDHEQYF. In nucleotides, the CDR3 is TGCGCCAGCAGCCCTTCCGGACAGGGGATAGACCACGAGCAGTACTTC.

This clone was found a few times. The rearrangement links TRBV7-2 to TRBJ1-5; D call uncertain. V was clipped by 4 bases and J by 6 bases, with 7 bases between them. The CDR3 length is 12 residues. Germline CDR1 and CDR2: SGHTA and FQGNSA. The CDR3 DNA reads as TGTGCCAGCAGCTCGCGCGGTCAGCCCCAGCATTTT. It encodes CASSSRGQPQHF.

This clone was seen only a few times. This chain connects TRBV7-9 to TRBJ2-7; D call uncertain. Germline assignment: CDR1 SEHNR and CDR2 FQNEAQ (reference sequence). This CDR3 is 11 amino acids long. The V gene lost 8 bases and the J gene lost 3 bases, with 8 bases spanning the gap. CDR3 protein: CASGDFYEQYF. The CDR3 DNA follows: TGTGCCAGCGGAGACTTCTACGAGCAGTACTTC.

This clone turned up a few times. This chain joins TRBV30 and TRBJ2-3, with a weak D call TRBD2 (6 bases). The V end was cut by 3 bases, the J end by 2 bases, with 6 bases between. The CDR3 contains 12 residues. Germline V gene lookup returns CDR1 GTSNPN and CDR2 SVGIG (reference sequence). The CDR3 loop reads CAWRGLTDTQYF. Here the CDR3 DNA reads TGTGCCTGGAGGGGACTCACAGATACGCAGTATTTT.

In its sample, this clone was seen a few times. This sequence joins TRBV4-2 and TRBJ1-1; no definite D call. The CDR3 is 14 residues long. Trimming took 1 base from V and 1 from J, leaving 7 bases between them. Looked up from germline, CDR1 is LGHNA and CDR2 is YNFKEQ. CDR3 sequence reads: CASSQGGRNTEAFF. CDR3 coding DNA: TGTGCCAGCAGCCAAGGTGGCCGGAACACTGAAGCTTTCTTT.

In its sample, this clone was seen a few times. One end of the junction does not line up with germline, which may come from a read error. The V gene is TRBV11-2, the J gene TRBJ2-3; no definite D call. This CDR3 is built from 13 residues. CDR1 is SGHAT, CDR2 FQNNGV, per germline. CDR3 protein: CASSQEWGDTQYF. CDR3 DNA sequence: TGCGCCAGCAGCCAAGAATGGGGTGATACGCAGTATTTT.

The CDR3 DNA reads TGCGCCAGCACTTCGACGGGGGGCCTTGGATATGGCTACACCTTC. The encoded protein is CASTSTGGLGYGYTF. The chain joins TRBV4-1 to TRBJ1-2; D might be TRBD1 (6 bases). The CDR3 runs 15 residues. Trimming removed 7 bases from V and 5 bases from J, with 20 bases in between. Per germline, CDR1 MGHRA and CDR2 YSYEKL.

A few counts support this clone. The rearrangement joins TRBV27 to TRBJ2-3, with 7 bases aligning to TRBD2. Germline CDR1 MNHEY, CDR2 SMNVEV (reference sequence). CDR3 length: 13 amino acids. V gave up 7 bases and J gave up 6 bases; unmatched junction bases: 7. The CDR3 DNA reads as TGTGCCAGCAAGCGGGATTTAGGGGATACGCAGTATTTT. It is translated as CASKRDLGDTQYF.

This rearrangement joins TRBV5-1 to TRBJ1-2, with D perhaps TRBD1 (5 bases). This CDR3 has 15 residues. In germline, CDR1 is SGHRS, CDR2 YFSETQ. V was shortened by 0 bases and J by 5 bases, with 14 bases between the two germline ends. CDR3 sequence: CASSLAGRDEYGYTF. The CDR3 DNA reads TGCGCCAGCAGCTTGGCCGGCAGGGACGAGTATGGCTACACCTTC.

This clone has more than one count but fewer than ten. This rearrangement joins TRBV27 to TRBJ2-7; D assignment may be TRBD1 or TRBD2 (5 bases each). Deletions cut 4 bases from V and 6 bases from J, with 10 bases between. Germline V gives CDR1 MNHEY, CDR2 SMNVEV (reference sequence). The CDR3 length is 12 residues. The CDR3 is CASSSGTPEQYF. In nucleotides, the CDR3 is TGTGCCAGCAGTTCCGGGACCCCCGAGCAGTACTTC.

The chain recombines TRBV6-5 with TRBJ1-5; D gene unclear. This CDR3 comprises 14 residues. Germline V gene lookup returns CDR1 MNHEY and CDR2 SVGAGI. Trimming took off 5 bases at V and 3 bases at J, with 11 bases between the two ends. CDR3: CASSPRRDNQPQHF. The CDR3 nucleotides read TGTGCCAGCAGTCCCCGACGGGACAATCAGCCCCAGCATTTT.

The chain uses TRBV19 and TRBJ2-1, with D possibly called TRBD1 or TRBD2 (5 bases each). The CDR3 has 15 residues. Germline V gives CDR1 LNHDA, CDR2 SQIVND (reference sequence). V shed 7 bases and J shed 6 bases, with 19 bases lying between them. CDR3 region: CASNPGAGGTNEQFF. The CDR3 nucleotides read TGTGCCAGTAACCCCGGGGCAGGTGGTACCAATGAGCAGTTCTTC.

This sequence joins TRBV6-5 and TRBJ1-1; maybe TRBD1 (5 bases). V was shortened by 8 bases and J by 11 bases, with 24 bases between the two germline ends. The CDR3 loop spans 14 amino acids. Germline CDR1 MNHEY, CDR2 SVGAGI. CDR3 sequence: CASHSPNSRDDAFF. CDR3 in DNA: TGTGCCAGCCATTCGCCCAATTCCAGGGACGACGCTTTCTTT.

In its sample, this clone was seen a few times. J is TRBJ1-2 and V is TRBV7-2; TRBD1 matches at 9 bases. The germline CDR1 and CDR2 sequences are SGHTA and FQGNSA. The CDR3 sequence is 14 residues long. The trim removed 1 base at V and 4 bases at J, leaving 1 base unmatched. The CDR3 loop reads CASSLETGGYGYTF. For the CDR3, the DNA is TGTGCCAGCAGCTTAGAGACAGGGGGCTATGGCTACACCTTC.

The chain links TRBV4-1 to TRBJ2-7; D remains unclear. The ends were cut back, 4 bases at V and 3 bases at J, with 16 bases in the middle. Per the germline V gene, CDR1 is MGHRA and CDR2 is YSYEKL. This CDR3 is 15 amino acids long. CDR3 sequence (DNA): TGCGCCAGCAGCCCCCAGCTGGTGCAGGACTACGAGCAGTACTTC. Its protein product is CASSPQLVQDYEQYF.

This clone was seen once. In DNA, the CDR3 is TGCGCCAGCAGCCAAGGCGGGGAACCGGGCTACGAGCAGTACTTC. Translated: CASSQGGEPGYEQYF. The chain combines TRBV4-1 with TRBJ2-7; D might be TRBD2 (6 bases). Trimming took off 1 base at V and 3 bases at J, with 13 bases between the two ends. Germline V gene sequence: CDR1 MGHRA, CDR2 YSYEKL. CDR3 size: 15 residues.

The genes are TRBV5-1 and TRBJ1-1, with 7 bases that match TRBD1. The CDR3 spans 15 residues. V lost 4 bases to trimming and J lost 1 base; unmatched junction nucleotides: 7. Per germline, CDR1 SGHRS and CDR2 YFSETQ. The CDR3: CASSATGVWNTEAFF. Written as DNA, the CDR3 is TGCGCCAGCAGCGCTACAGGGGTCTGGAACACTGAAGCTTTCTTT.

This sequence joins TRBV20-1 and TRBJ2-5; a possible D gene is TRBD2 (5 bases). V was trimmed by 5 bases and J by 4 bases, leaving 8 bases between them. The CDR3 sequence is 11 residues long. Germline CDR1 and CDR2: DFQATT and SNEGSKA (reference sequence). The CDR3 nucleotides read TGCAGTGCTGGTCTAGCAGAGACCCAGTACTTC. This codes for CSAGLAETQYF.

V and J are TRBV9 and TRBJ2-7, with D hard to call. CDR3 length equals 13 residues. Germline V lookup: CDR1 SGDLS, CDR2 YYNGEE. Trimming pared 0 bases from V and 3 bases from J, leaving 7 bases between. The CDR3 here is CASSVDDSYEQYF. CDR3 bases: TGTGCCAGCAGCGTAGATGATAGCTACGAGCAGTACTTC. The full variable domain, with the rest looked up from reference TRBV9 and TRBJ2-7, is DSGVTQTPKHLITATGQRVTLRCSPRSGDLSVYWYQQSLDQGLQFLIQYYNGEERAKGNILERFSAQQFPDLHSELNLSSLELGDSALYFCASSVDDSYEQYFGPGTRLTVT.

J is TRBJ2-2 and V is TRBV7-3, with no clear D. Germline values: CDR1 SGHTA, CDR2 FQGTGA. CDR3 length: 12 residues. V was pared by 5 bases and J by 2 bases, with 3 bases between. CDR3 sequence reads: CASSDNTGELFF. In nucleotides, the CDR3 is TGTGCCAGCAGCGATAACACCGGGGAGCTGTTTTTT.

In DNA, the CDR3 is TGTGCCAGCAGCCCCCGGGGGGGTCGCAATGAGCAGTTCTTC. Protein sequence: CASSPRGGRNEQFF. The rearrangement joins TRBV7-9 to TRBJ2-1; TRBD2 agrees at 8 bases. CDR3 length equals 14 residues. J gave up 6 bases and V 5 bases, and 6 bases lay outside the gene matches. CDR1 and CDR2 from the germline V gene are SEHNR and FQNEAQ (reference sequence).

This clone has only one observation. V usage is TRBV5-6 and J usage is TRBJ2-7, with D unclear. CDR1 is SGHDT and CDR2 is YYEEEE in the germline V gene. V shed 6 bases and J shed 2 bases, with 15 bases lying between them. The CDR3 is made up of 14 amino acids. In nucleotides, the CDR3 is TGTGCCAGCACCTACGGTCCGATGGCCTACGAGCAGTACTTC. This codes for CASTYGPMAYEQYF.

The genes are TRBV5-4 and TRBJ1-1, with D perhaps TRBD1 (5 bases). V gave up 4 bases and J gave up 0 bases, with 10 bases separating them. CDR3 length: 14 amino acids. From germline, CDR1 is SGHNT and CDR2 YYREEE (reference sequence). The CDR3 region is CASSMGPMNTEAFF. CDR3 sequence (DNA): TGTGCCAGCAGCATGGGACCGATGAACACTGAAGCTTTCTTT.

The chain employs TRBV7-3 and TRBJ2-1; 10 bases agree with TRBD2. Germline loops: CDR1 SGHTA, CDR2 FQGTGA. V was clipped by 2 bases and J by 7 bases; unmatched bases: 5. The CDR3 runs to 15 residues. The CDR3 nucleotides read TGTGCCAGCAGCTTACAAAGCGGGAGGGGTAATGAGCAGTTCTTC. Translation gives CASSLQSGRGNEQFF.

This chain connects TRBV9 to TRBJ2-1; TRBD2 aligns across 12 bases. The CDR3 loop spans 14 amino acids. J gave up 10 bases and V 4 bases, and 6 bases lay outside the gene matches. Germline lookup yields CDR1 SGDLS and CDR2 YYNGEE. The CDR3 loop reads CASSPTSGREEQFF. CDR3 bases: TGTGCCAGCAGCCCGACTAGCGGGAGAGAGGAGCAGTTCTTC.

The chain links TRBV27 to TRBJ2-1; no clear D gene. Between the trimmed V and J ends, which lost 3 bases and 6 bases, there was a span of 0 bases. The germline CDR1 and CDR2 sequences are MNHEY and SMNVEV (reference sequence). This CDR3 spans 10 amino acids. The CDR3 nucleotides are TGTGCCAGCAGTTTCAATGAGCAGTTCTTC. This gives the protein CASSFNEQFF.

The chain has TRBV5-1 and TRBJ2-1; D may be TRBD2 (5 bases). Germline values: CDR1 SGHRS, CDR2 YFSETQ. This CDR3 has 16 residues. V was trimmed by 0 bases and J by 10 bases, leaving 20 bases between them. CDR3 in DNA: TGCGCCAGCAGCTTGGAGGTGAGGGCCGAATATAAAGAGCAGTTCTTC. Its translation is CASSLEVRAEYKEQFF.

This clone was observed a handful of times. The chain recombines TRBV6-6 with TRBJ2-4, with D uncertain. The CDR3 runs to 12 residues. The V end was cut by 2 bases, the J end by 7 bases, with 6 bases between. Per the germline V gene, CDR1 is MNHNY and CDR2 is SVGAGI (reference sequence). CDR3 sequence: CASSYRTNIQYF. The CDR3 nucleotides read TGTGCCAGCAGTTACCGAACTAACATTCAGTACTTC.

This clone was seen a handful of times. The rearrangement joins TRBV7-2 to TRBJ2-1, with 8 bases lining up with TRBD1. The ends lost 6 bases at V and 4 bases at J; junction bases unmatched: 5. Germline values: CDR1 SGHTA, CDR2 FQGNSA. This CDR3 region has 14 residues. The CDR3 loop is CASSQGAGYNEQFF. The CDR3 DNA is TGTGCCAGCAGTCAGGGGGCGGGTTACAATGAGCAGTTCTTC. Full variable domain (outside the CDR3, taken from reference TRBV7-2 and TRBJ2-1): GAGVSQSPSNKVTEKGKDVELRCDPISGHTALYWYRQSLGQGLEFLIYFQGNSAPDKSGLPSDRFSAERTGGSVSTLTIQRTQQEDSAVYLCASSQGAGYNEQFFGPGTRLTVL.